The next 10 T cell receptor beta chains were all read from a single sample in a study of blood T cells in healthy people across ages. The authors ran a second PCR of about 7 to 11 cycles using a sample-barcoded 5' primer and a J-beta primer mix. TCRdb reprocessed the 5' RACE reads with MiXCR, giving one entry per CDR3 protein. The table has around 320,000 distinct CDR3 sequences, about 25% seen once. The sequenced material came from blood. These TCRs come from a woman aged 70-85 years in good health.

This clonotype was found many times. The chain recombines TRBV6-2 or TRBV6-3 with TRBJ2-3; no reliable D call. CDR1 is MNHEY and CDR2 is SVGEGT in the germline V gene. This CDR3 comprises 14 residues. V was trimmed by 10 bases and J by 1 base, leaving 15 bases between them. CDR3 sequence (DNA): TGTGCCACCGCTAATCCTCAGGGCACAGATACGCAGTATTTT. Translation: CATANPQGTDTQYF.

This clonotype was counted between two and nine times. Its ends do not fully match the called genes, so a read error is possible. The V gene is TRBV10-3, the J gene TRBJ2-5; D possibly matches TRBD1 or TRBD2 (5 bases each). CDR3 length: 18 amino acids. From germline, CDR1 is ENHRY and CDR2 SYGVKD. CDR3 residues: CAISESRGMVAEAETRYF. In DNA form, the CDR3 reads TGTGCCATCAGTGAGTCGAGGGGAATGGTAGCTGAGGCAGAGACCCGGTACTTC.

The table lists this clonotype with a few counts. This chain connects TRBV20-1 to TRBJ2-7; D not certain. The CDR3 length is 14 residues. Trimming cost V 0 bases and J 0 bases, with 9 bases left between them. The germline gives CDR1 DFQATT, CDR2 SNEGSKA (reference sequence). CDR3 in amino acids: CSARDFQSSYEQYF. As DNA, the CDR3 is TGCAGTGCTAGAGATTTCCAGAGCTCCTACGAGCAGTACTTC.

The sample holds a few counts of this clonotype. V and J are TRBV28 and TRBJ1-6; D unclear. V lost 4 bases, J lost 8 bases, and 6 bases lay in between. The CDR3 has 12 amino acids. CDR1 MDHEN and CDR2 SYDVKM come from the germline V gene. The CDR3 reads CASSSLYSPLHF. The CDR3 coding sequence is TGTGCCAGCAGTTCACTATATTCACCCCTCCACTTT.

This clonotype has only one observation. The chain joins TRBV6-6 to TRBJ1-1; no reliable D call. Germline loops: CDR1 MNHNY, CDR2 SVGAGI (reference sequence). CDR3 length: 15 amino acids. V was clipped by 8 bases and J by 1 base, with 17 bases between them. CDR3 protein: CASFGVYFTNTEAFF. The CDR3 DNA sequence: TGTGCCAGCTTCGGGGTTTATTTTACGAACACTGAAGCTTTCTTT.

V and J are TRBV28 and TRBJ2-7, with 11 bases that match TRBD2. From germline, CDR1 is MDHEN and CDR2 SYDVKM. J gave up 3 bases and V 3 bases, and 4 bases lay outside the gene matches. The CDR3 runs 15 residues. CDR3 coding DNA: TGTGCCAGCAGTTTGGTCACTAGCGGGAGCTACGAGCAGTACTTC. It encodes CASSLVTSGSYEQYF.

This clonotype showed up just a few times. The chain carries TRBV27 and TRBJ1-4; TRBD1 agrees at 9 bases. This CDR3 spans 13 amino acids. With V trimmed by 6 bases and J by 13 bases, 9 bases remained unmatched. Germline loops: CDR1 MNHEY, CDR2 SMNVEV (reference sequence). The CDR3 loop reads CASRQLATGGLFF. The CDR3 DNA follows: TGTGCCAGCAGACAGCTTGCGACAGGGGGACTGTTTTTT. The whole variable domain, filled in from reference TRBV27 and TRBJ1-4, reads EAQVTQNPRYLITVTGKKLTVTCSQNMNHEYMSWYRQDPGLGLRQIYYSMNVEVTDKGDVPEGYKVSRKEKRNFPLILESPSPNQTSLYFCASRQLATGGLFFGSGTQLSVL.

This clonotype was counted only a few times. For the CDR3, the DNA is TGTGCCAGCTCCGGGCCCGTCAGAGACGAGCAGTTCTTC. Protein: CASSGPVRDEQFF. V is TRBV24-1 and J is TRBJ2-5; D call uncertain. The DNA end lines up better with TRBJ2-1; the J call may be wrong. Germline V CDR1 and CDR2: KGHDR, SFDVKD. The CDR3 spans 13 residues.

This clonotype was seen more than once but under ten times. The chain couples TRBV20-1 to TRBJ2-1, with TRBD2 matching 12 bases. CDR1 and CDR2 from the germline V gene are DFQATT and SNEGSKA (reference sequence). V gave up 4 bases and J gave up 6 bases; unmatched junction bases: 10. CDR3 length: 16 amino acids. The CDR3 sequence: CSATTWTSGNPNEQFF. CDR3 nucleotides: TGCAGTGCTACCACCTGGACTAGCGGGAACCCCAATGAGCAGTTCTTC.

A few counts support this clonotype. This chain joins TRBV4-2 and TRBJ2-1, with TRBD2 identical over 8 bases. Germline V gene sequence: CDR1 LGHNA, CDR2 YNFKEQ. Germline trimming cut 3 bases from V and 12 bases from J; bases unmatched to any gene: 7. CDR3 length: 13 residues. In nucleotides, the CDR3 is TGTGCCAGCAGCCAGGCTACTAGCGGTGTGCAGTTCTTC. This encodes CASSQATSGVQFF.